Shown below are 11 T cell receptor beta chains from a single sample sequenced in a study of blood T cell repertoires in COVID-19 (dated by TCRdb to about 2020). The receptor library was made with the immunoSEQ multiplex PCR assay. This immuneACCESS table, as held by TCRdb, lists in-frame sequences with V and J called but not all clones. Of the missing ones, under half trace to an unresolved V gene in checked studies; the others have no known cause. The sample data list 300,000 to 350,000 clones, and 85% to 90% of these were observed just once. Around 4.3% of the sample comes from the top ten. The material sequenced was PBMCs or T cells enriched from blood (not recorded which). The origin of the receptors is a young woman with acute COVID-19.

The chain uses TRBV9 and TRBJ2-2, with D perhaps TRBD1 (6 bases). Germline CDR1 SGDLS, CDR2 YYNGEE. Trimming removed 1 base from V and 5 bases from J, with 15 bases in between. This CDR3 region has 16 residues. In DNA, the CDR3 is TGTGCCAGCAGCGTATATGGGCGAGGGGGAACCGGGGAGCTGTTTTTT. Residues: CASSVYGRGGTGELFF. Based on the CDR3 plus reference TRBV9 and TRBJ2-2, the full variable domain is DSGVTQTPKHLITATGQRVTLRCSPRSGDLSVYWYQQSLDQGLQFLIQYYNGEERAKGNILERFSAQQFPDLHSELNLSSLELGDSALYFCASSVYGRGGTGELFFGEGSRLTVL.

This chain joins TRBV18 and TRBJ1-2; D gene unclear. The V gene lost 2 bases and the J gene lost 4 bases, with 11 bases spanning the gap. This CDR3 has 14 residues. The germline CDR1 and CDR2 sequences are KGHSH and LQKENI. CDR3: CASSPGREGYGYTF. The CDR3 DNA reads TGTGCCAGCTCACCAGGAAGGGAGGGCTATGGCTACACCTTC.

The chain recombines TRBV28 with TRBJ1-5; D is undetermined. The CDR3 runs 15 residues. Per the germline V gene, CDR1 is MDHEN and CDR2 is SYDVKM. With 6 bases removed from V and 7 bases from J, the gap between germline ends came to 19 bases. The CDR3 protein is CASSLPTGSGQPQHF. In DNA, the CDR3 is TGTGCCAGCAGCCTCCCGACGGGCTCGGGGCAGCCCCAGCATTTT.

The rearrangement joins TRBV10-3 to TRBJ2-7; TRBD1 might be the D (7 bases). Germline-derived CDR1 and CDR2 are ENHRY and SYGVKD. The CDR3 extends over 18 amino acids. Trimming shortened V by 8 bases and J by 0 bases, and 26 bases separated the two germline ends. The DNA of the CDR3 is TGTGCCATCGGTAGGGGGCTAGGAGGTCTCGGGAGCTCCTACGAGCAGTACTTC. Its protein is CAIGRGLGGLGSSYEQYF.

CDR3 in amino acids: CASSSGTGVFYEQYF. CDR3 DNA sequence: TGTGCCAGTAGTTCCGGGACAGGGGTTTTCTACGAGCAGTACTTC. The V gene is TRBV19, the J gene TRBJ2-7, with 10 positions matching TRBD1. Germline CDR1 LNHDA, CDR2 SQIVND (reference sequence). This CDR3 is built from 15 residues. J gave up 3 bases and V 5 bases, and 7 bases lay outside the gene matches.

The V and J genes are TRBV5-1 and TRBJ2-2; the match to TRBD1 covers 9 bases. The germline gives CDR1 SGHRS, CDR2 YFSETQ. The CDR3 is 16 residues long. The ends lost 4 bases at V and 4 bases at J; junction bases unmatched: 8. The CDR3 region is CASSDTGGPSTGELFF. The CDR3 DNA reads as TGCGCCAGCAGCGATACAGGGGGCCCCAGCACCGGGGAGCTGTTTTTT.

CDR3 region: CASRHGASGRAWNEQFF. The CDR3 nucleotides read TGTGCCAGCAGGCACGGGGCTAGCGGGAGGGCCTGGAATGAGCAGTTCTTC. This chain joins TRBV28 and TRBJ2-1; 12 bases map to TRBD2. J lost 7 bases, V lost 6 bases, and 13 bases had no gene match. This CDR3 is built from 17 residues. CDR1 and CDR2 from the germline V gene are MDHEN and SYDVKM. The complete variable domain, with remaining parts taken from reference TRBV28 and TRBJ2-1, reads DVKVTQSSRYLVKRTGEKVFLECVQDMDHENMFWYRQDPGLGLRLIYFSYDVKMKEKGDIPEGYSVSREKKERFSLILESASTNQTSMYLCASRHGASGRAWNEQFFGPGTRLTVL.

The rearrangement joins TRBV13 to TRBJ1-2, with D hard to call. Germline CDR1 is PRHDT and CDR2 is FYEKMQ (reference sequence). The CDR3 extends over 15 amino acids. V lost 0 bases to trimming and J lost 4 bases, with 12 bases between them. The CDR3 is CASSLGNRVIYGYTF. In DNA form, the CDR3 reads TGTGCCAGCAGCTTAGGTAACCGGGTTATCTATGGCTACACCTTC.

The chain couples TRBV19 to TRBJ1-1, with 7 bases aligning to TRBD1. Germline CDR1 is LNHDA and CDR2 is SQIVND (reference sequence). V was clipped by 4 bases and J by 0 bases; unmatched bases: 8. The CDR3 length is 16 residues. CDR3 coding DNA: TGTGCCAGTAGTAGCTTCACAGGGGTCATGAACACTGAAGCTTTCTTT. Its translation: CASSSFTGVMNTEAFF.

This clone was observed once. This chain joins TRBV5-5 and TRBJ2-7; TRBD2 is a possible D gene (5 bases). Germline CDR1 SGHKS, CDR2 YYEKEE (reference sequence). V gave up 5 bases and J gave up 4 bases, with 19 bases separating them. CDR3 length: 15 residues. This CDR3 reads CASRKGLAYSYEQYF. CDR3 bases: TGTGCCAGCAGAAAAGGACTGGCGTACTCTTACGAGCAGTACTTC.

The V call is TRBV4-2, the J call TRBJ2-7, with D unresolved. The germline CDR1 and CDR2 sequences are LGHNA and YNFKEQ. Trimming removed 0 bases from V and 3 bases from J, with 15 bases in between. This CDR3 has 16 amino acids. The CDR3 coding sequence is TGTGCCAGCAGCCAAGATTTTGCGGAGTTTAACTACGAGCAGTACTTC. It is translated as CASSQDFAEFNYEQYF.